The 13 T cell receptor beta chains listed next were all sequenced from one sample in a study of molecular identifiers for immune sequencing clone quantification. Each CDR3 protein gets one entry after TCRdb re-called the PCR reads with MiXCR. The sample lists about 100,000 distinct CDR3 sequences, roughly 38% occurring once. The sequenced sample consisted of naive CD8+ T cells from blood, with Jurkat cell RNA spiked in. The subset denotes: FACS-sorted CD8+CD4-CCR7+CD45RA+ naive T cells. Receptor source: a human donor in good health. Some libraries in this study had Jurkat cell RNA spiked in.

This clonotype was recorded a few times. This chain links TRBV21-1 with TRBJ2-3; no DNA check was done on the table's D call, TRBD1. TRBV21-1 is listed as a pseudogene. CDR3 size: 16 residues. The CDR3 nucleotides are TGTGCCAGCAGCATTAAGGACAGGAACTTCAAGGATACGCAGTATTTT. Translation: CASSIKDRNFKDTQYF.

As concerns this clonotype: A much larger clone differs by one base, so this may be a read error. This sequence joins TRBV7-2 and TRBJ1-2, with 9 bases fitting TRBD1. Germline V gives CDR1 SGHTA, CDR2 FQGNSA. This CDR3 region has 15 residues. Here the CDR3 DNA reads TGTGCCAGCAGCTTAAGCGTGGGACAGGGTTATGGCTGCACCTTC. Translating it yields CASSLSVGQGYGCTF.

A few counts support this clonotype. The chain couples TRBV2 to TRBJ2-3, with 8 nucleotides matching TRBD2. CDR3 size: 15 residues. V dropped 3 bases and J dropped 3; count of bases not matched to a gene: 5. Germline values: CDR1 SNHLY, CDR2 FYNNEI. Here the CDR3 reads CASSEGRGVTDTQYF. The CDR3 DNA reads TGTGCCAGCAGTGAGGGGCGGGGGGTTACAGATACGCAGTATTTT.

This clonotype has only a few counts. The rearrangement uses TRBV2 and TRBJ1-2, with 8 positions matching TRBD1. Germline assignment: CDR1 SNHLY and CDR2 FYNNEI. With 10 bases clipped from V and 4 bases from J, the junction kept 5 bases outside the gene matches. The CDR3 is 12 residues long. The DNA of the CDR3 is TGTGCCACCGGACAGGGTGTCTATGGCTACACCTTC. Translated, it gives CATGQGVYGYTF.

This clonotype was observed a single time. One base away lies a much larger clone, so this may be a sequencing read error. This chain joins TRBV5-3 and TRBJ2-6; tentative D call: TRBD1 (6 bases). TRBV5-3 is an open reading frame, and its role is uncertain. CDR3 length equals 17 residues. CDR3 amino acids: CASSPLVRGSGANVLAF. As DNA, the CDR3 is TGTGCCAGCAGCCCCCTGGTTAGGGGGTCTGGGGCCAACGTCCTGGCTTTC.

The chain uses TRBV4-3 and TRBJ1-2, with a possible D match to TRBD1 (6 bases). The germline V gene has CDR1 LGHNA and CDR2 YSLEER. This CDR3 has 14 amino acids. Trimming removed 4 bases from V and 2 bases from J, with 11 bases in between. This chain's CDR3 is CASSPDRANYGYTF. For the CDR3, the DNA is TGCGCCAGCAGCCCGGACAGAGCAAACTATGGCTACACCTTC.

The chain combines TRBV15 with TRBJ2-2; possible D gene TRBD1, 5 bases. V shed 3 bases and J shed 3 bases, with 14 bases lying between them. The CDR3 sequence is 16 residues long. Germline V lookup: CDR1 LNHNV, CDR2 YYDKDF (reference sequence). The DNA of the CDR3 is TGTGCCACCAGCAGCCAACAGGATAGTGACACCGGGGAGCTGTTTTTT. This encodes CATSSQQDSDTGELFF. Full variable domain (outside the CDR3, taken from reference TRBV15 and TRBJ2-2): DAMVIQNPRYQVTQFGKPVTLSCSQTLNHNVMYWYQQKSSQAPKLLFHYYDKDFNNEADTPDNFQSRRPNTSFCFLDIRSPGLGDTAMYLCATSSQQDSDTGELFFGEGSRLTVL.

Remarks on this clonotype: This could be a read error, since a much larger clone is one nucleotide away. This sequence joins TRBV20-1 and TRBJ2-3; TRBD2 agrees at 11 bases. CDR3 length: 15 residues. Germline assignment: CDR1 DFQATT and CDR2 SNEGSKA (reference sequence). The CDR3 region is CSAFLAGGLRHTQNF. CDR3 coding DNA: TGCAGTGCTTTTCTAGCGGGAGGTCTTCGGCATACGCAGAATTTT.

V gene TRBV12-3 or TRBV12-4 combines with J gene TRBJ2-2, with 7 bases fitting TRBD2. V shed 3 bases and J 3 bases; nucleotides not matched to a gene: 1. The CDR3 totals 14 residues. DNA for the CDR3: TGTGCCAGCAGTTTTGCGGGAGACACCGGGGAGCTGTTTTTT. This gives the protein CASSFAGDTGELFF.

Many counts were recorded for this clonotype. The chain is built from TRBV7-2 and TRBJ1-5, with TRBD1 matching over 7 bases. This CDR3 is 14 amino acids long. After removal of 0 bases from V and 10 bases from J, the junction contained 6 bases not matched to a gene. From germline, CDR1 is SGHTA and CDR2 FQGNSA. CDR3 amino acids: CASSLALRGRPQHF. The CDR3 bases are TGTGCCAGCAGCTTAGCTCTCAGGGGGAGACCCCAGCATTTT.

As to this clonotype: It may be a read error: a sequence one base away is much more abundant. The rearrangement joins TRBV7-6 to TRBJ1-5; D gene unclear. Germline V gene lookup returns CDR1 SGHVS and CDR2 FNYEAQ. The CDR3 contains 17 residues. Trimming stripped 0 bases from V and 6 bases from J, with 18 bases between. CDR3 coding DNA: TGTGCCAGCAGCTTAGCGCCAAAGGGTATGAGATGTCAGCCCCAGCATTTT. It specifies CASSLAPKGMRCQPQHF.

This clonotype was counted only a few times. V usage is TRBV7-9 and J usage is TRBJ2-7, with 7 bases identical to TRBD1. The CDR3 spans 14 residues. CDR1 SEHNR and CDR2 FQNEAQ come from the germline V gene (reference sequence). Trimming took 4 bases from V and 1 from J; bases not matched to a gene: 4. This chain's CDR3 is CASSYRQGSYEQYF. As DNA, the CDR3 is TGTGCCAGCAGCTACCGACAGGGATCCTACGAGCAGTACTTC.

The V gene is TRBV6-2 or TRBV6-3, the J gene TRBJ2-1; maybe TRBD1 (5 bases). Germline assignment: CDR1 MNHEY and CDR2 SVGEGT. The CDR3 is made up of 13 amino acids. V was cut by 10 bases and J by 7 bases, with 17 bases left in between. The CDR3 coding sequence is TGTGCCACTCTTGCAGGGATCGGGAATGAGCAGTTCTTC. Translation gives CATLAGIGNEQFF.